Below, 10 T cell receptor beta chains from the same sample are listed, as sequenced in a study of OX40 agonist ivuxolimab in advanced cancers. Libraries were prepared by immunoSEQ multiplex PCR; TCRdb keeps only in-frame clonotypes and omits some of them. The top ten hold about 13% of the sample, which has roughly 53,000 clones, 65% to 85% seen once. Sequencing was performed on CD4+ or CD8+ T cells sorted from blood, taken in a trial of the OX40 agonist ivuxolimab. The receptor source for this set is an adult with an advanced solid tumor such as melanoma, head and neck, liver or kidney cancer.

This chain uses TRBV5-1 with TRBJ1-1; D is perhaps TRBD1 (6 bases). There are 13 residues in the CDR3. The germline V gene has CDR1 SGHRS and CDR2 YFSETQ. V was clipped by 4 bases and J by 5 bases, with 12 bases between them. CDR3 nucleotides: TGCGCCAGCAGCAGAGGGGGTCAGACTGAAGCTTTCTTT. This sequence encodes CASSRGGQTEAFF.

This clone was observed a few times. The chain uses TRBV6-1 and TRBJ2-7; a possible D gene is TRBD1 (5 bases). The length of the CDR3 is 12 residues. Trimming removed 5 bases from V and 7 bases from J, with 12 bases in between. Germline V CDR1 and CDR2: MNHNS, SASEGT. The CDR3 DNA sequence: TGTGCCAGCAGTAAACCAGGGTTGGAGCAGTACTTC. It codes for CASSKPGLEQYF.

This clone was found once. The DNA for the CDR3 is TGTGCCAGCAGCTCAAACGGACAGAACACAGATACGCAGTATTTT. Its protein product is CASSSNGQNTDTQYF. The V gene is TRBV7-9, the J gene TRBJ2-3; tentatively, D is TRBD1 (6 bases). Germline loops: CDR1 SEHNR, CDR2 FQNEAQ (reference sequence). Trimming pared 4 bases from V and 2 bases from J, leaving 13 bases between. CDR3 size: 15 residues.

The J gene is TRBJ2-3, the V gene TRBV6-1; TRBD2 matches at 11 bases. This CDR3 is built from 15 residues. The J segment lost 6 bases and the V segment lost 7 bases, leaving 9 bases of the junction unmatched. Per the germline V gene, CDR1 is MNHNS and CDR2 is SASEGT. The DNA of the CDR3 is TGTGCCAGCACCCTAGAACTAGCGGGAGTCGATACGCAGTATTTT. Translated, it gives CASTLELAGVDTQYF.

This chain links TRBV18 with TRBJ2-3; a possible D gene is TRBD2 (6 bases). This CDR3 is built from 16 residues. The V end lost 8 bases, the J end lost 0 bases, and 18 bases lay between the germline ends. CDR1 and CDR2 (germline): KGHSH, LQKENI. The CDR3 protein is CASLKTSGYSTDTQYF. Here the CDR3 DNA reads TGTGCCAGCCTCAAGACCAGCGGGTATAGCACAGATACGCAGTATTTT.

This clone showed up just a few times. The chain couples TRBV4-2 to TRBJ1-2, with D possibly matching TRBD1 (5 bases). The CDR3 covers 18 residues. Germline CDR1 reads LGHNA; CDR2 reads YNFKEQ. V lost 3 bases and J lost 0, with 20 bases in between. CDR3 nucleotide sequence: TGTGCCAGCAGCCACGCTACTGAGGGGCGTAAGACTAACTATGGCTACACCTTC. Its translation: CASSHATEGRKTNYGYTF.

The chain joins TRBV27 to TRBJ1-4, with D possibly TRBD1 on 5 matching bases. The CDR3 spans 14 residues. From germline, CDR1 is MNHEY and CDR2 SMNVEV (reference sequence). The germline V and J ends were trimmed by 10 bases and 6 bases, with 18 bases remaining between them. The CDR3 spells CATFWGGDDEKLFF. CDR3 DNA: TGTGCCACCTTCTGGGGGGGGGATGATGAAAAACTGTTTTTT.

This clone has only one observation. The chain has TRBV10-3 and TRBJ1-2; D might be TRBD1 (5 bases). In germline, CDR1 is ENHRY, CDR2 SYGVKD. V was clipped by 9 bases and J by 6 bases, with 20 bases between them. The CDR3 spans 14 residues. CDR3 region: CAITPGTDLNGYTF. CDR3 nucleotides: TGTGCCATAACCCCCGGGACGGATCTAAATGGCTACACCTTC.

J is TRBJ2-6 and V is TRBV2; no definite D call. Germline V gene lookup returns CDR1 SNHLY and CDR2 FYNNEI. Trimming took 6 bases from V and 2 from J, leaving 2 bases between them. The CDR3 is 12 amino acids. This CDR3 reads CASRAGANVLTF. The CDR3 DNA sequence: TGTGCCAGCAGGGCTGGGGCCAACGTCCTGACTTTC.

This rearrangement joins TRBV4-1 to TRBJ2-5; 11 nucleotides line up with TRBD1. The CDR3 is 15 amino acids. Per the germline V gene, CDR1 is MGHRA and CDR2 is YSYEKL. Losses at the gene ends were 4 bases for V and 6 bases for J; bases not matched to a gene: 7. The CDR3 nucleotides read TGCGCCAGCAGCCCTGGACAGGGGGCCGTAAAGACCCAGTACTTC. Protein: CASSPGQGAVKTQYF.